One sample yielded the 32 T cell receptor beta chains listed below, sequenced in a study of glioma-infiltrating T cells after dendritic cell vaccination. Data came from immunoSEQ multiplex PCR; TCRdb stores just in-frame clones and leaves some out. The table records roughly 98,000 clones, 85% to 90% of them present only once. The specimen was blood, collected before dendritic cell vaccination. These receptors originate from a human donor with glioblastoma.

This sequence joins TRBV7-2 and TRBJ2-5; D uncertain. The CDR3 is 15 residues long. Germline CDR1 reads SGHTA; CDR2 reads FQGNSA. V was pared by 1 base and J by 1 base, with 10 bases between. Here the CDR3 DNA reads TGTGCCAGCAGCTTAGGCGGTCTTTCCCAAGAGACCCAGTACTTC. Translating gives CASSLGGLSQETQYF. The entire variable domain, with the rest obtained from reference TRBV7-2 and TRBJ2-5, is as follows: GAGVSQSPSNKVTEKGKDVELRCDPISGHTALYWYRQSLGQGLEFLIYFQGNSAPDKSGLPSDRFSAERTGGSVSTLTIQRTQQEDSAVYLCASSLGGLSQETQYFGPGTRLLVL.

The chain joins TRBV28 to TRBJ1-1; possible D gene TRBD1, 5 bases. This CDR3 is 13 amino acids long. The V end was cut by 6 bases, the J end by 1 base, with 9 bases between. Germline V gene data show CDR1 as MDHEN and CDR2 as SYDVKM. CDR3 amino acids: CASRTAPNTEAFF. For the CDR3, the DNA is TGTGCCAGCAGGACAGCCCCGAACACTGAAGCTTTCTTT. Together with reference TRBV28 and TRBJ1-1, the CDR3 gives the full variable domain: DVKVTQSSRYLVKRTGEKVFLECVQDMDHENMFWYRQDPGLGLRLIYFSYDVKMKEKGDIPEGYSVSREKKERFSLILESASTNQTSMYLCASRTAPNTEAFFGQGTRLTVV.

The chain has TRBV5-1 and TRBJ2-7; 9 nucleotides align to TRBD2. V was pared by 4 bases and J by 3 bases, with 5 bases of the junction left unmatched. CDR1 is SGHRS, CDR2 YFSETQ, per germline. The CDR3 runs to 14 residues. The CDR3 bases are TGCGCCAGCAGCCAAGGGACTAGCAGCTACGAGCAGTACTTC. Translating gives CASSQGTSSYEQYF. The entire variable domain, with the rest obtained from reference TRBV5-1 and TRBJ2-7, is as follows: KAGVTQTPRYLIKTRGQQVTLSCSPISGHRSVSWYQQTPGQGLQFLFEYFSETQRNKGNFPGRFSGRQFSNSRSEMNVSTLELGDSALYLCASSQGTSSYEQYFGPGTRLTVT.

This chain joins TRBV7-9 and TRBJ1-1; a weak D match, TRBD1 (6 bases). The CDR3 extends over 16 amino acids. Trimming pared 5 bases from V and 4 bases from J, leaving 20 bases between. The germline V gene encodes CDR1 SEHNR and CDR2 FQNEAQ (reference sequence). This chain's CDR3 is CASSPQGSPSGTEAFF. The CDR3, as DNA: TGTGCCAGCAGCCCACAGGGTAGTCCTTCTGGCACTGAAGCTTTCTTT.

The genes are TRBV5-4 and TRBJ2-5; 11 nucleotides align to TRBD2. Germline values: CDR1 SGHNT, CDR2 YYREEE (reference sequence). The CDR3 covers 15 residues. V lost 5 bases to trimming and J lost 5 bases; unmatched junction nucleotides: 8. CDR3 sequence: CASRSRLAGWETQYF. The CDR3 nucleotides are TGTGCCAGCAGGTCCCGACTAGCGGGATGGGAGACCCAGTACTTC.

The CDR3 is CASSRGSTDTQYF. In DNA, the CDR3 is TGTGCCAGCAGCCGGGGGAGTACAGATACGCAGTATTTT. This chain joins TRBV6-4 and TRBJ2-3; possibly TRBD2 for D (6 bases). This CDR3 region has 13 residues. V lost 6 bases and J lost 3, with 10 bases in between. Looked up from germline, CDR1 is MRHNA and CDR2 is SNTAGT.

The V and J genes are TRBV7-9 and TRBJ1-2, with TRBD1 as a possible D gene (5 bases). The CDR3 runs to 16 residues. The V end was cut by 5 bases, the J end by 0 bases, with 16 bases between. Per the germline V gene, CDR1 is SEHNR and CDR2 is FQNEAQ (reference sequence). CDR3 residues: CASSRVTGASNYGYTF. CDR3 DNA sequence: TGTGCCAGCAGCCGTGTTACAGGAGCATCTAACTATGGCTACACCTTC.

This chain links TRBV9 with TRBJ2-7, with TRBD2 as a possible D gene (6 bases). This CDR3 has 15 residues. Trimming took 0 bases from V and 2 from J, leaving 12 bases between them. CDR1 is SGDLS and CDR2 is YYNGEE in the germline V gene. CDR3 region: CASSVGPSATYEQYF. The CDR3, as DNA: TGTGCCAGCAGCGTAGGGCCTAGCGCTACCTACGAGCAGTACTTC.

The gene calls are TRBV7-2 and TRBJ1-2; 10 positions agree with TRBD1. The germline V gene has CDR1 SGHTA and CDR2 FQGNSA. The CDR3 sequence is 16 residues long. After removal of 5 bases from V and 4 bases from J, the junction contained 10 bases not matched to a gene. The CDR3 region has the DNA TGTGCCAGCAGCCCCACCTGGACAGGGGGGGGCTATGGCTACACCTTC. It codes for CASSPTWTGGGYGYTF. Full variable domain (missing parts from reference TRBV7-2 and TRBJ1-2): GAGVSQSPSNKVTEKGKDVELRCDPISGHTALYWYRQSLGQGLEFLIYFQGNSAPDKSGLPSDRFSAERTGGSVSTLTIQRTQQEDSAVYLCASSPTWTGGGYGYTFGSGTRLTVV.

This chain connects TRBV5-6 to TRBJ1-1; D unclear. CDR3 length: 13 residues. From germline, CDR1 is SGHDT and CDR2 YYEEEE. V shed 1 base and J shed 1 base, with 5 bases lying between them. The CDR3 region has the DNA TGTGCCAGCAGCTTGCTGAGGAACACTGAAGCTTTCTTT. Its protein is CASSLLRNTEAFF.

The chain couples TRBV7-9 to TRBJ2-7; 9 bases agree with TRBD1. The CDR3 loop spans 16 amino acids. The V gene's germline CDR1 is SEHNR and CDR2 FQNEAQ (reference sequence). V was pared by 1 base and J by 4 bases, with 8 bases of the junction left unmatched. In nucleotides, the CDR3 is TGTGCCAGCAGCTTAGTAACAGGGGGCGCATCGTACGAGCAGTACTTC. Protein product: CASSLVTGGASYEQYF.

This rearrangement joins TRBV5-1 to TRBJ2-7, with D perhaps matching TRBD2 (5 bases). The CDR3 covers 14 residues. CDR1 SGHRS and CDR2 YFSETQ come from the germline V gene. Trimming pared 4 bases from V and 5 bases from J, leaving 16 bases between. The CDR3 reads CASSPTRGSNEQYF. The CDR3 DNA is TGCGCCAGCAGCCCCACCCGAGGGTCTAACGAGCAGTACTTC.

This clone was found a few times. The V call is TRBV6-6, the J call TRBJ2-2; D not certain. CDR1 is MNHNY, CDR2 SVGAGI, per germline (reference sequence). V was pared by 6 bases and J by 5 bases, with 10 bases between. The CDR3 runs to 13 residues. The CDR3 is CASRYTETGELFF. The CDR3 coding sequence is TGTGCCAGCAGGTATACAGAAACCGGGGAGCTGTTTTTT.

The chain joins TRBV15 to TRBJ2-7; TRBD1 might be the D (6 bases). Germline CDR1 LNHNV, CDR2 YYDKDF (reference sequence). CDR3 length: 12 amino acids. V shed 3 bases and J shed 10 bases, with 13 bases lying between them. The CDR3 DNA reads TGTGCCACCAGCAGTGGGCAGGGGTATCAGTACTTC. Translated: CATSSGQGYQYF.

The chain is built from TRBV28 and TRBJ1-1; possible D gene TRBD1, 5 bases. CDR3 length: 11 residues. The V end was cut by 4 bases, the J end by 10 bases, with 10 bases between. The germline V gene has CDR1 MDHEN and CDR2 SYDVKM. Here the CDR3 reads CASSSRVLAFF. DNA for the CDR3: TGTGCCAGCAGTTCCAGGGTCCTAGCTTTCTTT.

The V and J genes are TRBV5-6 and TRBJ2-7; 8 bases agree with TRBD1. The CDR3 is 15 amino acids. Germline V gene sequence: CDR1 SGHDT, CDR2 YYEEEE. V lost 4 bases to trimming and J lost 3 bases; unmatched junction nucleotides: 9. The CDR3 DNA sequence: TGTGCCAGCAGCCCCGGACAGGGAGGCGGCTACGAGCAGTACTTC. Its protein is CASSPGQGGGYEQYF.

This chain uses TRBV9 with TRBJ1-3; D uncertain. The V and J ends lost 3 bases and 0 bases respectively, with 16 bases between them. Germline V gene sequence: CDR1 SGDLS, CDR2 YYNGEE. This CDR3 comprises 17 residues. Here the CDR3 reads CASSGARGPYSGNTIYF. The CDR3 coding sequence is TGTGCCAGCAGCGGCGCCCGGGGTCCGTACTCTGGAAACACCATATATTTT.

The chain carries TRBV19 and TRBJ1-1; possibly TRBD1 for D (5 bases). V lost 6 bases to trimming and J lost 1 base, with 15 bases between them. This CDR3 is 15 amino acids long. The germline V gene encodes CDR1 LNHDA and CDR2 SQIVND (reference sequence). CDR3 coding DNA: TGTGCCAGTAGCCTCACTGGGGCCCAGAACACTGAAGCTTTCTTT. Protein: CASSLTGAQNTEAFF. The full variable domain, with the rest looked up from reference TRBV19 and TRBJ1-1, is DGGITQSPKYLFRKEGQNVTLSCEQNLNHDAMYWYRQDPGQGLRLIYYSQIVNDFQKGDIAEGYSVSREKKESFPLTVTSAQKNPTAFYLCASSLTGAQNTEAFFGQGTRLTVV.

The chain has TRBV9 and TRBJ2-7; 7 bases are shared with TRBD2. Germline loops: CDR1 SGDLS, CDR2 YYNGEE. The CDR3 consists of 14 residues. V lost 3 bases to trimming and J lost 0 bases; unmatched junction nucleotides: 3. The CDR3, as DNA: TGTGCCAGCAGCGAGAGGGACTACTCCTACGAGCAGTACTTC. Amino acids: CASSERDYSYEQYF.

Only a few counts were recorded for this clone. This sequence joins TRBV5-4 and TRBJ2-1, with TRBD1 identical over 10 bases. V was pared by 3 bases and J by 9 bases, with 6 bases of the junction left unmatched. The CDR3 is 14 residues long. Germline V lookup: CDR1 SGHNT, CDR2 YYREEE (reference sequence). The CDR3 sequence is CASSSTGGRIEQFF. CDR3 nucleotides: TGTGCCAGCAGCTCGACAGGGGGCAGGATTGAGCAGTTCTTC. Full variable domain (outside the CDR3, taken from reference TRBV5-4 and TRBJ2-1): ETGVTQSPTHLIKTRGQQVTLRCSSQSGHNTVSWYQQALGQGPQFIFQYYREEENGRGNFPPRFSGLQFPNYSSELNVNALELDDSALYLCASSSTGGRIEQFFGPGTRLTVL.

This chain uses TRBV19 with TRBJ1-5; the match to TRBD1 covers 10 bases. From germline, CDR1 is LNHDA and CDR2 SQIVND (reference sequence). The junction had 5 bases not matched to a gene; V was cut back by 6 bases and J by 6 bases. The length of the CDR3 is 14 residues. In nucleotides, the CDR3 is TGTGCCAGTAGAGAGACAGGGGGCTCTCAGCCCCAGCATTTT. Residues: CASRETGGSQPQHF.

This rearrangement joins TRBV11-2 to TRBJ2-7; 10 nucleotides align to TRBD1. The CDR3 has 19 residues. With V trimmed by 7 bases and J by 1 base, 19 bases remained unmatched. Germline CDR1 and CDR2: SGHAT and FQNNGV. CDR3 nucleotide sequence: TGTGCCAGCACTAAGTACCGGGACAGGGGTAAGAAGGATTCCTACGAGCAGTACTTC. Its translation is CASTKYRDRGKKDSYEQYF.

The chain is built from TRBV15 and TRBJ1-5; no reliable D call. The V gene's germline CDR1 is LNHNV and CDR2 YYDKDF (reference sequence). The germline V and J ends were trimmed by 3 bases and 6 bases, with 15 bases remaining between them. The CDR3 sequence is 15 residues long. The CDR3 reads CATSRDRGLAQPQHF. CDR3 DNA: TGTGCCACCAGCAGGGATCGAGGGTTGGCTCAGCCCCAGCATTTT.

V usage is TRBV27 and J usage is TRBJ2-5; 9 bases align to TRBD2. V dropped 6 bases and J dropped 1; count of bases not matched to a gene: 6. Germline CDR1 MNHEY, CDR2 SMNVEV (reference sequence). The CDR3 spans 15 residues. This CDR3 is CASRLAGAPQETQYF. CDR3 coding DNA: TGTGCCAGCAGGTTAGCGGGGGCCCCCCAAGAGACCCAGTACTTC.

This chain uses TRBV4-1 with TRBJ2-4; D remains unclear. Germline lookup yields CDR1 MGHRA and CDR2 YSYEKL. This CDR3 region has 15 residues. V was shortened by 4 bases and J by 0 bases, with 10 bases between the two germline ends. In DNA, the CDR3 is TGCGCCAGCAGCCCCCTCGGGTTAGCCAAAAACATTCAGTACTTC. It translates to CASSPLGLAKNIQYF.

This clone was seen only a few times. This rearrangement joins TRBV6-5 to TRBJ1-1, with D possibly TRBD1 on 5 matching bases. CDR1 is MNHEY, CDR2 SVGAGI, per germline. V lost 0 bases and J lost 11, with 16 bases in between. CDR3 length: 14 amino acids. The CDR3 loop reads CASSYSRTWTIAFF. The CDR3 nucleotides read TGTGCCAGCAGTTACTCGAGAACTTGGACAATTGCTTTCTTT.

This chain links TRBV7-2 with TRBJ2-5, with D possibly TRBD2 on 5 matching bases. V dropped 5 bases and J dropped 5 bases, with 15 bases sitting between them. The CDR3 extends over 14 amino acids. The germline CDR1 and CDR2 sequences are SGHTA and FQGNSA. The CDR3 here is CASSPVGGWETQYF. As DNA, the CDR3 is TGTGCCAGCAGCCCCGTTGGAGGATGGGAGACCCAGTACTTC.

The CDR3: CASTQGSGYTF. In DNA, the CDR3 is TGTGCCAGCACACAGGGGAGTGGCTACACCTTC. The gene calls are TRBV6-5 and TRBJ1-2, with 7 bases fitting TRBD1. This CDR3 contains 11 residues. J gave up 7 bases and V 7 bases, and 3 bases lay outside the gene matches. The germline gives CDR1 MNHEY, CDR2 SVGAGI.

This chain uses TRBV28 with TRBJ2-7; 10 bases are a match to TRBD1. CDR1 and CDR2 (germline): MDHEN, SYDVKM. V lost 10 bases and J lost 2; bases outside the gene matches: 8. The CDR3 has 14 amino acids. The DNA of the CDR3 is TGTGCCATCACAACCGGGACAGGGGCCTACGAGCAGTACTTC. Protein product: CAITTGTGAYEQYF. The full variable domain, with the rest looked up from reference TRBV28 and TRBJ2-7, is DVKVTQSSRYLVKRTGEKVFLECVQDMDHENMFWYRQDPGLGLRLIYFSYDVKMKEKGDIPEGYSVSREKKERFSLILESASTNQTSMYLCAITTGTGAYEQYFGPGTRLTVT.

The genes are TRBV6-1 and TRBJ2-5, with 8 positions matching TRBD2. The length of the CDR3 is 13 residues. Germline V gene sequence: CDR1 MNHNS, CDR2 SASEGT. Germline trimming cut 5 bases from V and 4 bases from J; bases unmatched to any gene: 3. Written as DNA, the CDR3 is TGTGCCAGCAGTTGGGCGGGAGGAGAGACCCAGTACTTC. Its translation is CASSWAGGETQYF.

The chain is built from TRBV7-2 and TRBJ2-7; 12 bases are shared with TRBD2. V dropped 8 bases and J dropped 4; count of bases not matched to a gene: 21. CDR1 and CDR2 (germline): SGHTA, FQGNSA. There are 19 residues in the CDR3. CDR3 coding DNA: TGTGCCAGCGGGTTGTCATTGGCTAGCGGGGGGGCCGGTCGATACGAGCAGTACTTC. The encoded protein is CASGLSLASGGAGRYEQYF.

The CDR3 loop is CASGAGYGYTF. The CDR3 DNA is TGTGCCAGCGGGGCCGGCTATGGCTACACCTTC. The chain joins TRBV6-5 to TRBJ1-2; D is perhaps TRBD1 (5 bases). Deletions cut 8 bases from V and 4 bases from J, with 8 bases between. In germline, CDR1 is MNHEY, CDR2 SVGAGI. CDR3 length: 11 residues.